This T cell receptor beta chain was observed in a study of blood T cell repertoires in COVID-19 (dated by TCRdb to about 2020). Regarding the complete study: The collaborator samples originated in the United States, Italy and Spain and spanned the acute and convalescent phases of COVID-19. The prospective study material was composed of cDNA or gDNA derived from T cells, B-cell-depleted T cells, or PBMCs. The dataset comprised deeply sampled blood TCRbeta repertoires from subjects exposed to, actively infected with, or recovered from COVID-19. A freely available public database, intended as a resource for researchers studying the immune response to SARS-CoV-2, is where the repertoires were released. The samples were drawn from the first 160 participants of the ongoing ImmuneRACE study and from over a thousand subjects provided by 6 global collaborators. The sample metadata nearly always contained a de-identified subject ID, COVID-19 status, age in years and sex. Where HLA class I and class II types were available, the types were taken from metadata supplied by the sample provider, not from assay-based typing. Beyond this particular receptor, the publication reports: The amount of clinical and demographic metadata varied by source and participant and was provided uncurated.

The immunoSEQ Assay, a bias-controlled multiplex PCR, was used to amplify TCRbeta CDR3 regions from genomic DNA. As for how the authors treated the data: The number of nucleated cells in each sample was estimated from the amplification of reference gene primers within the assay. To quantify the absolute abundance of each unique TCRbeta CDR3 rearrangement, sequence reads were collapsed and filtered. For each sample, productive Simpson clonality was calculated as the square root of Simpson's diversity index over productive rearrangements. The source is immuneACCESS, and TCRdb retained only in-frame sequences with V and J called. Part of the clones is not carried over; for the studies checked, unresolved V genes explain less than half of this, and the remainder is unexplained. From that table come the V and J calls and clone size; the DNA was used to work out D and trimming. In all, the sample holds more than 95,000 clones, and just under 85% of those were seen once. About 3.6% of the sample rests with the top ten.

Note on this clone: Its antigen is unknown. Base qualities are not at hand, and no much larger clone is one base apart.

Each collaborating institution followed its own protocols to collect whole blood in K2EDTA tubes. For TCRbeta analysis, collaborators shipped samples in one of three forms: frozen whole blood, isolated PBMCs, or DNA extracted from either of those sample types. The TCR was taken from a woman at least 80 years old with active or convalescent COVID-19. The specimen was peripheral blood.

The CDR3: CASSLAGTGVYEQYF. In nucleotide form, the sequence is TGCGCCAGCAGCTTGGCCGGGACAGGGGTGTACGAGCAGTACTTC. The V and J segments used are TRBV5-1 and TRBJ2-7; 10 junctional bases match TRBD1. The CDR3 numbers 15 residues from cysteine through phenylalanine. Solely the CDR3 DNA is kept, with 45 bases framed from the first base. As encoded in the germline V gene, CDR1 is SGHRS while CDR2 is YFSETQ. V is trimmed back by 0 bases and J by 4 bases, and the junction contains 4 bases that no gene match accounts for.